What follows are 21 T cell receptor beta chains derived from one specimen sequenced in a study of blood T cell repertoires in COVID-19. Using immunoSEQ multiplex PCR, the repertoire was profiled, and TCRdb retains in-frame clones only, with some absent. The sample includes about 170,000 clones, about 74% of them seen just once. The sequenced material came from peripheral blood. The receptor set was obtained from a man between 60 and 70 years old with acute or convalescent COVID-19.

The chain carries TRBV11-3 and TRBJ1-1; D may be TRBD1 (5 bases). V shed 2 bases and J shed 5 bases, with 9 bases lying between them. The CDR3 is 13 residues long. In germline, CDR1 is SGHNT, CDR2 YENEEA. DNA of the CDR3: TGTGCCAGCAGCTTATACCAGGGAACTGAAGCTTTCTTT. Its translation: CASSLYQGTEAFF.

The chain links TRBV30 to TRBJ1-2, with 8 bases aligning to TRBD1. From germline, CDR1 is GTSNPN and CDR2 SVGIG (reference sequence). V dropped 3 bases and J dropped 7; count of bases not matched to a gene: 7. The CDR3 consists of 13 residues. Here the CDR3 reads CAWRVQGVGGYTF. The CDR3 nucleotides are TGTGCCTGGAGGGTACAGGGGGTAGGTGGCTACACCTTC.

CDR3 bases: TGCAGTATCTGGAGTCTCAACTATGGCTACACCTTC. It is translated as CSIWSLNYGYTF. The rearrangement joins TRBV29-1 to TRBJ1-2; no definite D call. The V gene's germline CDR1 is SQVTM and CDR2 ANQGSEA. The CDR3 is made up of 12 amino acids.

The CDR3 sequence is CATSDLTGPRTDTQYF. The CDR3 DNA sequence: TGTGCCACCAGTGACCTGACAGGGCCCCGGACAGATACGCAGTATTTT. This chain joins TRBV24-1 and TRBJ2-3; 7 bases line up with TRBD1. The CDR3 loop spans 16 amino acids. V was clipped by 4 bases and J by 3 bases; unmatched bases: 9. The germline CDR1 and CDR2 sequences are KGHDR and SFDVKD.

Only one count was recorded for this clone. J is TRBJ2-1 and V is TRBV6-2 or TRBV6-3; 10 bases are shared with TRBD1. Germline loops: CDR1 MNHEY, CDR2 SVGEGT. V lost 4 bases and J lost 7; bases outside the gene matches: 7. The CDR3 length is 15 residues. CDR3 DNA sequence: TGTGCCAGCAGTTTCCTGGACAGGGGGGAGAATGAGCAGTTCTTC. Translating gives CASSFLDRGENEQFF.

The rearrangement links TRBV19 to TRBJ2-3, with D possibly being TRBD2 (6 bases). Germline loops: CDR1 LNHDA, CDR2 SQIVND (reference sequence). Trimming left V 6 bases short and J 6 bases short, with 13 bases between. This CDR3 comprises 13 residues. The CDR3 region has the DNA TGTGCCAGTAGCCCCTCTGCGGGGGATACGCAGTATTTT. This encodes CASSPSAGDTQYF.

This clone was found a few times. The chain recombines TRBV7-2 with TRBJ1-1, with TRBD1 identical over 8 bases. CDR1 is SGHTA, CDR2 FQGNSA, per germline. The CDR3 runs to 14 residues. Trimming removed 7 bases from V and 3 bases from J; junction bases left unmatched: 7. CDR3 residues: CASKKQGGDTEAFF. CDR3 coding DNA: TGTGCCAGCAAGAAACAGGGGGGGGACACTGAAGCTTTCTTT. Full variable domain (outside the CDR3, taken from reference TRBV7-2 and TRBJ1-1): GAGVSQSPSNKVTEKGKDVELRCDPISGHTALYWYRQSLGQGLEFLIYFQGNSAPDKSGLPSDRFSAERTGGSVSTLTIQRTQQEDSAVYLCASKKQGGDTEAFFGQGTRLTVV.

CDR3 sequence (DNA): TGTGCCAGTAGTCTTAGTTTTAGCACAGATACGCAGTATTTT. This codes for CASSLSFSTDTQYF. The chain couples TRBV19 to TRBJ2-3; no clear D gene. This CDR3 region has 14 residues. Per germline, CDR1 LNHDA and CDR2 SQIVND (reference sequence). The ends were cut back, 5 bases at V and 0 bases at J, with 9 bases in the middle.

The V call is TRBV4-3, the J call TRBJ1-3, with a tentative D call TRBD1 (6 bases). In germline, CDR1 is LGHNA, CDR2 YSLEER. Trimming stripped 2 bases from V and 2 bases from J, with 10 bases between. The CDR3 extends over 15 amino acids. The CDR3 is CASSQKQGTGNTIYF. The DNA for the CDR3 is TGCGCCAGCAGCCAAAAACAGGGAACTGGAAACACCATATATTTT.

The J gene is TRBJ2-7, the V gene TRBV2, with 13 bases that match TRBD2. The CDR3 extends over 15 amino acids. V dropped 6 bases and J dropped 1; count of bases not matched to a gene: 3. The germline gives CDR1 SNHLY, CDR2 FYNNEI. CDR3 protein: CASRETSGGSYEQYF. In nucleotides, the CDR3 is TGTGCCAGCAGGGAGACTAGCGGGGGGTCCTACGAGCAGTACTTC. Complete variable domain (other parts from reference TRBV2 and TRBJ2-7): EPEVTQTPSHQVTQMGQEVILRCVPISNHLYFYWYRQILGQKVEFLVSFYNNEISEKSEIFDDQFSVERPDGSNFTLKIRSTKLEDSAMYFCASRETSGGSYEQYFGPGTRLTVT.

Comments on this clone: Distinct nucleotide sequences in the sample also encode this CDR3. The rearrangement links TRBV9 to TRBJ2-7, with 8 positions matching TRBD1. The germline V gene encodes CDR1 SGDLS and CDR2 YYNGEE. With 0 bases clipped from V and 5 bases from J, the junction kept 1 base outside the gene matches. The CDR3 length is 13 residues. The CDR3 DNA reads as TGTGCCAGCAGCGTAGGGACAGGGAACGAGCAGTACTTC. This translates into CASSVGTGNEQYF.

This chain uses TRBV24-1 with TRBJ2-5; 8 nucleotides agree with TRBD1. The CDR3 is made up of 14 amino acids. V gave up 5 bases and J gave up 7 bases; unmatched junction bases: 8. Germline-derived CDR1 and CDR2 are KGHDR and SFDVKD. DNA of the CDR3: TGTGCCACCAGTGGCGCAGGGGGCTTAGGGACCCAGTACTTC. Its translation: CATSGAGGLGTQYF.

The chain is built from TRBV5-1 and TRBJ1-1; 10 nucleotides match TRBD1. Germline-derived CDR1 and CDR2 are SGHRS and YFSETQ. The CDR3 extends over 14 amino acids. V gave up 0 bases and J gave up 7 bases; unmatched junction bases: 3. The CDR3 here is CASSLGQGASEAFF. The CDR3 DNA follows: TGCGCCAGCAGCTTGGGACAGGGGGCAAGTGAAGCTTTCTTT.

This clone has more than one count but fewer than ten. This chain joins TRBV4-1 and TRBJ1-1; no reliable D call. The germline V gene encodes CDR1 MGHRA and CDR2 YSYEKL. The V end lost 0 bases, the J end lost 7 bases, and 6 bases lay between the germline ends. This CDR3 comprises 12 residues. CDR3 sequence (DNA): TGCGCCAGCAGCCAAGATCGGAGTGAAGCTTTCTTT. This codes for CASSQDRSEAFF.

This clone occurred a few times. The chain recombines TRBV11-3 with TRBJ2-2; 9 bases are shared with TRBD1. The J segment lost 4 bases and the V segment lost 3 bases, leaving 3 bases of the junction unmatched. CDR1 and CDR2 (germline): SGHNT, YENEEA. This CDR3 is 15 amino acids long. The DNA of the CDR3 is TGTGCCAGCAGCTTCGGGACAGGGATCACCGGGGAGCTGTTTTTT. Protein: CASSFGTGITGELFF.

This clone was observed many times. J is TRBJ1-4 and V is TRBV30; TRBD1 is a possible D gene (5 bases). The CDR3 is 14 residues long. The V gene lost 0 bases and the J gene lost 7 bases, with 12 bases spanning the gap. The germline V gene encodes CDR1 GTSNPN and CDR2 SVGIG (reference sequence). CDR3 DNA: TGTGCCTGGAGTGTAAAGGGGTCAGGTGAAAAACTGTTTTTT. Amino acids: CAWSVKGSGEKLFF.

V gene TRBV30 combines with J gene TRBJ1-6; the D gene is possibly TRBD1 (6 bases). Trimming took off 1 base at V and 7 bases at J, with 17 bases between the two ends. In germline, CDR1 is GTSNPN, CDR2 SVGIG (reference sequence). The CDR3 has 16 amino acids. For the CDR3, the DNA is TGTGCCTGGAGTGCTAAACAGGGTGTTAGGAATTCACCCCTCCACTTT. Protein: CAWSAKQGVRNSPLHF.

In its sample, this clone was seen once. Other DNA sequences in this specimen translate into the identical CDR3. This chain links TRBV5-1 with TRBJ2-6; D not resolved. V dropped 0 bases and J dropped 0 bases, with 4 bases sitting between them. The CDR3 loop spans 15 amino acids. Germline V gene data show CDR1 as SGHRS and CDR2 as YFSETQ. The CDR3 DNA reads TGCGCCAGCAGCTTGGTGAGCTCTGGGGCCAACGTCCTGACTTTC. Amino acids: CASSLVSSGANVLTF.

The J gene is TRBJ2-7, the V gene TRBV29-1; TRBD2 aligns across 7 bases. The CDR3 has 13 amino acids. V shed 4 bases, J shed 3 bases, and the junction held 6 bases outside the gene matches. CDR1 and CDR2 (germline): SQVTM, ANQGSEA. The CDR3 DNA reads as TGCAGCGTTGGCCACGGACTAGGCTACGAGCAGTACTTC. Translated, it gives CSVGHGLGYEQYF.

The chain has TRBV11-2 and TRBJ2-2; unclear D gene. The CDR3 spans 15 residues. Germline-derived CDR1 and CDR2 are SGHAT and FQNNGV. Trimming shortened V by 1 base and J by 0 bases, and 6 bases separated the two germline ends. DNA of the CDR3: TGTGCCAGCAGCTTAGGAGTAGCGAACACCGGGGAGCTGTTTTTT. As protein: CASSLGVANTGELFF.

This clone was seen only once. The chain links TRBV11-2 to TRBJ1-1; TRBD1 is a possible D gene (5 bases). Trimming cost V 0 bases and J 11 bases, with 13 bases left between them. There are 13 residues in the CDR3. The germline CDR1 and CDR2 sequences are SGHAT and FQNNGV. CDR3 sequence: CASSLDLQGNAFF. In DNA, the CDR3 is TGTGCCAGCAGCTTAGATCTGCAGGGAAACGCTTTCTTT.